This TCR beta chain was captured by sequencing in a study of CXCR3-negative and CXCR3-positive naive CD8 T cells. Study observations and caveats: Relative to memory CD8+ cells, whose diversity was much lower, both naive subsets had comparably high diversity. CXCR3-positive naive cells carried more hydrophobic TRB CDR3s than CXCR3-negative ones.

The TRB cDNA libraries were prepared by 5' RACE with UMI labels. Reprocessing the 5' RACE reads, TCRdb reports a single entry for every CDR3 protein and omits DNA. In all, the sample yields some 140,000 distinct CDR3 sequences. Turning to this clonotype: Its target is not known.

Germline assignment: CDR1 DFQATT and CDR2 SNEGSKA (reference sequence). The CDR3 totals 15 residues. This chain connects TRBV20-1 to TRBJ2-5; TCRdb selects TRBD2, and the lack of DNA leaves this call unchecked. The TCR sequence derives from a human donor in good health. Some clones in this sample may be carry-over from other donors' samples. The sample taken for sequencing was naive CXCR3+ CD8+ T cells from blood. Described subset: CD45RO-CCR7+CD27+CD95- naive CD8+ T cells expressing CXCR3 (TNR3+). The CDR3 here is CSARLAGVLRETQYF.